One T cell receptor beta chain is described in this entry. What it binds is not known. These data are taken from a study of T cell repertoires in cytomegalovirus infection. The overall study: The public TCR beta signatures pointed to both CMV infection and matching HLA type.

TCRdb reprocessed the reads via MiXCR and lists one record per CDR3 protein. The sample contains 27,000 or so distinct CDR3 sequences, around 20% of which appear only once. Germline V gene sequence: CDR1 MNHEY, CDR2 SVGEGT. The CDR3 is 13 amino acids. V lost 5 bases and J 16 bases, leaving 21 bases between the germline ends. This sequence was found in a human donor in good health (CMV status not recorded). Some clones in this sample may be carry-over from other donors' samples. This chain links TRBV6-2 or TRBV6-3 with TRBJ2-1, with D tentatively TRBD1 or TRBD2 (6 bases each). The sequenced sample was CD8+ T cells from cultured PBMCs, obtained from culture after CMV antigen stimulation. The DNA of the CDR3 is TGTGCCAGCAGTCCCAGCGGGCCCCACAGGGACTTCTTC. Encoded protein: CASSPSGPHRDFF.